The rows below give T cell receptor beta chains drawn from one sample of a study of blood T cells in healthy people across ages. TCRdb passed the 5' RACE reads through MiXCR, listing each CDR3 protein once. This repertoire shows almost 1 million distinct CDR3 sequences, roughly half found once; its top ten account for about 21%. The sample was blood. Every receptor here comes from a woman aged 60-75 years in good health. Each CDR3 is given with its conserved first and last residue. A D gene is named only where the DNA matches it firmly. Clone sizes are given selectively: once, few, many, or a class where the clone is expanded.

v_call: TRBV29-1; clone_size: few; j_call: TRBJ2-7; d_call: -; cdr3_length: 11; cdr3_aa: CSASEAYEQYF; cdr3_nt: TGCAGCGCTTCCGAAGCCTACGAGCAGTACTTC
v_call: TRBV28; clone_size: many; j_call: TRBJ2-5; d_call: -; cdr3_length: 11; cdr3_aa: CASSLRGTQYF; cdr3_nt: TGTGCCAGCAGCTTAAGGGGGACCCAGTACTTC
v_call: TRBV27; clone_size: -; j_call: TRBJ2-1; d_call: TRBD1; cdr3_length: 15; cdr3_aa: CASSPGTGGHNEQFF; cdr3_nt: TGTGCCAGCAGTCCGGGGACAGGGGGTCACAATGAGCAGTTCTTC
v_call: TRBV5-1; clone_size: few; j_call: TRBJ2-1; d_call: -; cdr3_length: 13; cdr3_aa: CASSLDSVGEQFF; cdr3_nt: TGCGCCAGCAGCTTGGATTCGGTTGGGGAGCAGTTCTTC
v_call: TRBV25-1; clone_size: -; j_call: TRBJ2-1; d_call: -; cdr3_length: 15; cdr3_aa: CASTRQARSNNEQFF; cdr3_nt: TGTGCCAGTACCAGACAGGCTCGAAGTAACAATGAGCAGTTCTTC
v_call: TRBV6-5; clone_size: -; j_call: TRBJ2-3; d_call: TRBD1; cdr3_length: 15; cdr3_aa: CASSYSGQGTDTQYF; cdr3_nt: TGTGCCAGCAGTTACTCGGGACAGGGGACAGATACGCAGTATTTT
v_call: TRBV5-1; clone_size: -; j_call: TRBJ2-1; d_call: TRBD1; cdr3_length: 15; cdr3_aa: CASSRGTGACNEQFF; cdr3_nt: TGCGCCAGCAGCAGGGGGACAGGGGCCTGCAATGAGCAGTTCTTC
v_call: TRBV7-9; clone_size: many; j_call: TRBJ2-6; d_call: -; cdr3_length: 17; cdr3_aa: CASSLRGIASGANVLTF; cdr3_nt: TGTGCCAGCAGCTTGAGAGGGATAGCCTCTGGGGCCAACGTCCTGACTTTC
v_call: TRBV7-9; clone_size: many; j_call: TRBJ2-3; d_call: -; cdr3_length: 14; cdr3_aa: CASSLVGGPDTQYF; cdr3_nt: TGTGCCAGCAGCTTAGTAGGCGGCCCAGATACGCAGTATTTT
v_call: TRBV3-1; clone_size: -; j_call: TRBJ2-3; d_call: -; cdr3_length: 15; cdr3_aa: CASSQVLRAPDTQYF; cdr3_nt: TGTGCCAGCAGCCAAGTCCTACGGGCTCCAGATACGCAGTATTTT
v_call: TRBV7-9; clone_size: few; j_call: TRBJ1-5; d_call: -; cdr3_length: 16; cdr3_aa: CASSLEGPRLDQPQHF; cdr3_nt: TGTGCCAGCAGCTTAGAGGGACCGAGATTAGATCAGCCCCAGCATTTT
v_call: TRBV9; clone_size: few; j_call: TRBJ2-5; d_call: -; cdr3_length: 13; cdr3_aa: CASSVAVKETQYF; cdr3_nt: TGTGCCAGCAGCGTAGCTGTCAAAGAGACCCAGTACTTC
v_call: TRBV20-1; clone_size: -; j_call: TRBJ1-5; d_call: -; cdr3_length: 13; cdr3_aa: CSGIGAGNQPQHF; cdr3_nt: TGCAGTGGAATAGGGGCAGGCAATCAGCCCCAGCATTTT
v_call: TRBV29-1; clone_size: -; j_call: TRBJ2-1; d_call: TRBD2; cdr3_length: 14; cdr3_aa: CSVETSGRASEQFF; cdr3_nt: TGCAGCGTGGAGACTAGCGGGAGGGCCAGTGAGCAGTTCTTC
v_call: TRBV5-1; clone_size: -; j_call: TRBJ1-4; d_call: TRBD1; cdr3_length: 16; cdr3_aa: CASSLKGAGTNEKLFF; cdr3_nt: TGCGCCAGCAGCTTGAAGGGGGCAGGAACTAATGAAAAACTGTTTTTT
v_call: TRBV24-1; clone_size: -; j_call: TRBJ2-1; d_call: -; cdr3_length: 12; cdr3_aa: CATRGSGNEQFF; cdr3_nt: TGTGCCACCAGAGGAAGCGGCAATGAGCAGTTCTTC
v_call: TRBV21-1; clone_size: few; j_call: TRBJ2-7; d_call: -; cdr3_length: 22; cdr3_aa: CASSINRLAGRYFRVLSYEQYF; cdr3_nt: TGTGCCAGCAGCATAAATCGACTAGCGGGTCGTTATTTTCGGGTTCTGTCCTACGAGCAGTACTTC
v_call: TRBV12-3/TRBV12-4; clone_size: few; j_call: TRBJ2-3; d_call: -; cdr3_length: 15; cdr3_aa: CASSTRAGRTDTQYF; cdr3_nt: TGTGCCAGCAGTACGAGGGCAGGTCGCACAGATACGCAGTATTTT
v_call: TRBV30; clone_size: -; j_call: TRBJ1-1; d_call: -; cdr3_length: 13; cdr3_aa: CAWMMIMNTEAFF; cdr3_nt: TGTGCCTGGATGATGATCATGAACACTGAAGCTTTCTTT
v_call: TRBV25-1; clone_size: -; j_call: TRBJ1-1; d_call: -; cdr3_length: 14; cdr3_aa: CASRQTGRGTEAFF; cdr3_nt: TGTGCCAGCAGACAAACAGGGAGGGGCACTGAAGCTTTCTTT
v_call: TRBV4-1; clone_size: -; j_call: TRBJ2-2; d_call: -; cdr3_length: 17; cdr3_aa: CASSPGTAMHNTGELFF; cdr3_nt: TGCGCCAGCAGCCCCGGGACCGCGATGCATAACACCGGGGAGCTGTTTTTT
v_call: TRBV4-2; clone_size: -; j_call: TRBJ1-2; d_call: -; cdr3_length: 12; cdr3_aa: CASSHITYGYTF; cdr3_nt: TGTGCCAGCAGCCATATAACCTATGGCTACACCTTC
v_call: TRBV4-2; clone_size: -; j_call: TRBJ2-3; d_call: TRBD2; cdr3_length: 18; cdr3_aa: CASSGKLAGGHEGDTQYF; cdr3_nt: TGTGCCAGCAGCGGAAAACTAGCGGGAGGGCATGAAGGAGATACGCAGTATTTT
v_call: TRBV6-6; clone_size: -; j_call: TRBJ1-2; d_call: -; cdr3_length: 13; cdr3_aa: CASTLTREHGYTF; cdr3_nt: TGTGCCAGCACCCTCACCCGGGAACACGGCTACACCTTC
v_call: TRBV3-1; clone_size: few; j_call: TRBJ2-7; d_call: TRBD1; cdr3_length: 16; cdr3_aa: CASSSTGTGGLYEQYF; cdr3_nt: TGTGCCAGCAGCTCGACCGGGACAGGGGGCTTGTACGAGCAGTACTTC
v_call: TRBV7-2; clone_size: -; j_call: TRBJ2-6; d_call: -; cdr3_length: 15; cdr3_aa: CASSSRGAGANVLTF; cdr3_nt: TGTGCCAGCAGCTCTAGAGGGGCTGGGGCCAACGTCCTGACTTTC
v_call: TRBV7-2; clone_size: -; j_call: TRBJ2-7; d_call: -; cdr3_length: 15; cdr3_aa: CASSLVWGGAYEQYF; cdr3_nt: TGTGCCAGCAGCTTAGTATGGGGTGGAGCCTACGAGCAGTACTTC
v_call: TRBV10-3; clone_size: -; j_call: TRBJ1-1; d_call: TRBD1; cdr3_length: 12; cdr3_aa: CASGTGAAEAFF; cdr3_nt: TGTGCCTCAGGGACAGGGGCGGCAGAAGCTTTCTTT
v_call: TRBV27; clone_size: -; j_call: TRBJ2-5; d_call: TRBD2; cdr3_length: 14; cdr3_aa: CASSFSGASREQYF; cdr3_nt: TGTGCCAGCAGTTTTAGCGGGGCCTCGAGAGAGCAGTACTTC
v_call: TRBV20-1; clone_size: -; j_call: TRBJ2-5; d_call: -; cdr3_length: 13; cdr3_aa: CSARFLAQETQYF; cdr3_nt: TGCAGTGCTAGGTTTCTAGCACAAGAGACCCAGTACTTC
v_call: TRBV4-1; clone_size: once; j_call: TRBJ2-7; d_call: TRBD2; cdr3_length: 16; cdr3_aa: CASSQSLAGAKYEQYF; cdr3_nt: TGCGCCAGCAGCCAGTCCCTAGCGGGAGCGAAGTACGAGCAGTACTTC
v_call: TRBV10-2; clone_size: few; j_call: TRBJ1-2; d_call: -; cdr3_length: 14; cdr3_aa: CASTSAQGRGGYTF; cdr3_nt: TGCGCCAGCACTTCGGCACAGGGAAGAGGTGGCTACACCTTC
v_call: TRBV20-1; clone_size: -; j_call: TRBJ2-1; d_call: -; cdr3_length: 13; cdr3_aa: CSARDGGINEQFF; cdr3_nt: TGCAGTGCTAGAGATGGCGGGATTAATGAGCAGTTCTTC
v_call: TRBV25-1; clone_size: few; j_call: TRBJ1-2; d_call: -; cdr3_length: 15; cdr3_aa: CASSEFGGVNYGYTF; cdr3_nt: TGTGCCAGCAGTGAATTTGGTGGGGTTAACTATGGCTACACCTTC
v_call: TRBV7-8; clone_size: -; j_call: TRBJ2-5; d_call: TRBD1; cdr3_length: 16; cdr3_aa: CASSLGLDRFQETQYF; cdr3_nt: TGTGCCAGCAGCTTGGGGTTGGACAGGTTCCAAGAGACCCAGTACTTC
v_call: TRBV27; clone_size: -; j_call: TRBJ2-3; d_call: TRBD2; cdr3_length: 16; cdr3_aa: CASRYSGYPSTDTQYF; cdr3_nt: TGTGCCAGTCGGTATAGCGGGTACCCTAGCACAGATACGCAGTATTTT
v_call: TRBV5-1; clone_size: -; j_call: TRBJ2-7; d_call: TRBD1; cdr3_length: 13; cdr3_aa: CASRDRGAYEQYF; cdr3_nt: TGCGCCAGCAGGGACAGGGGCGCCTACGAGCAGTACTTC
v_call: TRBV4-3; clone_size: once; j_call: TRBJ2-4; d_call: -; cdr3_length: 15; cdr3_aa: CASSQDWTAKNIQYF; cdr3_nt: TGCGCCAGCAGCCAAGATTGGACGGCAAAAAACATTCAGTACTTC
v_call: TRBV27; clone_size: few; j_call: TRBJ2-3; d_call: TRBD2; cdr3_length: 14; cdr3_aa: CATALGLAGEGQYF; cdr3_nt: TGTGCCACCGCCCTGGGACTAGCGGGAGAGGGGCAGTATTTT
v_call: TRBV10-3; clone_size: -; j_call: TRBJ2-7; d_call: TRBD2; cdr3_length: 15; cdr3_aa: CAISVTSGDSYEQYF; cdr3_nt: TGTGCCATCAGTGTGACTAGCGGGGACTCCTACGAGCAGTACTTC
v_call: TRBV10-3; clone_size: -; j_call: TRBJ1-2; d_call: -; cdr3_length: 14; cdr3_aa: CAISGERVNYGYTF; cdr3_nt: TGTGCCATCAGTGGTGAAAGGGTGAACTATGGCTACACCTTC
v_call: TRBV5-1; clone_size: few; j_call: TRBJ2-6; d_call: -; cdr3_length: 14; cdr3_aa: CASSLGQMDNVLTF; cdr3_nt: TGCGCCAGCAGCTTAGGACAGATGGACAACGTCCTGACTTTC
v_call: TRBV29-1; clone_size: -; j_call: TRBJ2-3; d_call: TRBD2; cdr3_length: 15; cdr3_aa: CNVWASGANTDTQYF; cdr3_nt: TGCAACGTTTGGGCTAGCGGAGCCAACACAGATACGCAGTATTTT
v_call: TRBV4-1; clone_size: -; j_call: TRBJ2-6; d_call: TRBD1; cdr3_length: 19; cdr3_aa: CASSQPTGRYSSGANVLTF; cdr3_nt: TGCGCCAGCAGCCAACCGACAGGGCGCTATAGCTCTGGGGCCAACGTCCTGACTTTC
v_call: TRBV30; clone_size: -; j_call: TRBJ2-7; d_call: -; cdr3_length: 16; cdr3_aa: CAWSVRGVGRVYEQYF; cdr3_nt: TGTGCCTGGAGTGTAAGGGGGGTGGGACGGGTTTACGAGCAGTACTTC
v_call: TRBV29-1; clone_size: many; j_call: TRBJ1-4; d_call: -; cdr3_length: 13; cdr3_aa: CSVTGLENEKLFF; cdr3_nt: TGCAGCGTAACAGGGCTAGAAAATGAAAAACTGTTTTTT
v_call: TRBV9; clone_size: -; j_call: TRBJ1-6; d_call: -; cdr3_length: 15; cdr3_aa: CASSVVDTDNSPLHF; cdr3_nt: TGTGCCAGCAGCGTAGTGGACACCGATAATTCGCCCCTCCACTTT